The 29 T cell receptor beta chains in this list originate from one sample, sequenced in a study of T cell clonality in common variable immunodeficiency. Study results and limitations: Common variable immunodeficiency TCR beta sequences reportedly had fewer deletions and N-nucleotide insertions.

The data were produced by immunoSEQ multiplex PCR, yet TCRdb's version contains in-frame clones alone and is incomplete. Listed for the sample are roughly 34,000 clones, none seen a single time. No antigen has been identified for these receptors. Sequencing used peripheral blood mononuclear cells. The receptors derive from a human donor with common variable immunodeficiency.

This clone was picked up many times. The read stops 3 residues short of the end of the CDR3; the missing end is completed from the germline J gene. This chain links TRBV10-3 with TRBJ1-1; D possibly corresponds to TRBD1 (6 bases). CDR3 length: 14 amino acids. Trimming took off 8 bases at V and 6 bases at J, with 19 bases between the two ends. CDR1 and CDR2 (germline): ENHRY, SYGVKD. CDR3: CAISQLGGGAEAFF. Partial CDR3 DNA: TGTGCCATCTCCCAACTAGGGGGAGGGGCTGAA.

Concerning this clone: The read terminates 3 residues before the CDR3 end, so the remaining end is supplied by the germline J gene. V and J are TRBV7-3 and TRBJ2-1, with 9 nucleotides matching TRBD2. CDR3 length equals 17 residues. Germline V gene data show CDR1 as SGHTA and CDR2 as FQGTGA. The V gene end was trimmed by 4 bases and the J gene end by 2 bases; junction bases not matched to a gene: 9. Incomplete CDR3 DNA: TGTGCCAGCAGCTCGGCGGGAGGCGGGAGGGCCTACAATGAG. Encoded protein: CASSSAGGGRAYNE. The entire CDR3 sequence reads CASSSAGGGRAYNEQFF.

This clone was found a few times. Read sequence stops 3 residues before the CDR3 end, and the germline J gene provides the missing end. The rearrangement links TRBV6-2 or TRBV6-3 to TRBJ2-7; no definite D call. Trimming took 2 bases from V and 5 from J, leaving 10 bases between them. Germline V gene sequence: CDR1 MNHEY, CDR2 SVGEGT. CDR3 length equals 13 residues. The CDR3 DNA, read in part, is TGTGCCAGCAGTTACCACTCCGTTAACGAG. Translated, it gives CASSYHSVNE. In full, the CDR3 reads CASSYHSVNEQYF.

This clone was recorded many times. The chain's CDR3 is CASFGGGYGELFF. The CDR3 DNA, read in part, is TGTGCCAGCTTCGGGGGAGGGTACGGGGAG. The V call is TRBV2, the J call TRBJ2-2, with TRBD2 matching 7 bases. The sequence runs out 3 residues before the end of the CDR3; the remainder is reconstructed from the germline J gene. The CDR3 has 13 amino acids. Germline assignment: CDR1 SNHLY and CDR2 FYNNEI. The J segment lost 7 bases and the V segment lost 8 bases, leaving 7 bases of the junction unmatched.

There are a few counts of this clone. The read terminates 3 residues before the CDR3 end, so the remaining end is supplied by the germline J gene. The chain recombines TRBV30 with TRBJ1-2; tentative D call: TRBD1 (5 bases). V was cut by 8 bases and J by 7 bases, with 23 bases left in between. Germline lookup yields CDR1 GTSNPN and CDR2 SVGIG (reference sequence). There are 14 residues in the CDR3. The CDR3 protein is CASSIVQAFSGYTF. CDR3 DNA (partial): TGTGCCAGTAGTATCGTACAGGCGTTTAGTGGC.

In regard to this clone: The read ends 3 residues early relative to the CDR3; the germline J gene fills the gap. Other nucleotide sequences in the sample specify the same CDR3. V usage is TRBV19 and J usage is TRBJ2-7, with D hard to call. The ends were cut back, 5 bases at V and 1 base at J, with 15 bases in the middle. CDR1 is LNHDA, CDR2 SQIVND, per germline (reference sequence). The CDR3 sequence is 15 residues long. The CDR3 is CASSASAGLSYEQYF. The DNA read from the CDR3 is TGTGCCAGTAGTGCTTCGGCAGGCTTGTCCTACGAG.

This clone was picked up many times. The CDR3 extends 3 residues past the end of the read, so its final part is completed from the germline J gene. V is TRBV6-1 and J is TRBJ2-5; TRBD1 agrees at 10 bases. CDR3 length: 13 residues. Per germline, CDR1 MNHNS and CDR2 SASEGT. Trimming cost V 3 bases and J 7 bases; bases outside gene matches: 2. CDR3 in amino acids: CASSDRDRGTQYF. The sequenced CDR3 bases are TGTGCCAGCAGTGACCGGGACAGGGGGACC.

Details on this clone: The read halts 3 residues ahead of the CDR3 end, with the missing end drawn from the germline J gene. This chain connects TRBV20-1 to TRBJ2-1, with 10 bases that match TRBD2. The CDR3 is made up of 14 amino acids. V was clipped by 2 bases and J by 7 bases; unmatched bases: 5. Germline assignment: CDR1 DFQATT and CDR2 SNEGSKA (reference sequence). The CDR3 loop is CSARMSGRVNEQFF. The DNA read from the CDR3 is TGCAGTGCTAGAATGAGCGGGAGGGTTAATGAG.

There are a few counts of this clone. The read gets to within 3 residues of the CDR3 end, and the germline J gene fills in the rest. The V and J genes are TRBV19 and TRBJ1-4; a possible D gene is TRBD1 (5 bases). CDR3 length: 13 amino acids. Germline V lookup: CDR1 LNHDA, CDR2 SQIVND (reference sequence). Trimming left V 8 bases short and J 7 bases short, with 14 bases between. CDR3 region: CASWREGSEKLFF. CDR3 DNA, as far as it was read: TGTGCCAGTTGGCGTGAGGGGAGTGAAAAA.

This clone has ten or more counts. Sequencing ends 3 residues short of the CDR3 end; the germline J gene provides the rest. The chain couples TRBV11-2 to TRBJ1-2, with 9 nucleotides matching TRBD1. The CDR3 is 14 residues long. Looked up from germline, CDR1 is SGHAT and CDR2 is FQNNGV. Incomplete CDR3 DNA: TGTGCCAGCAGCTTACGACAGGGGGTAAACGGC. This translates into CASSLRQGVNG. The CDR3 as a whole reads CASSLRQGVNGYTF.

This clone occurred many times. The read ends 3 residues early relative to the CDR3; the germline J gene fills the gap. This chain uses TRBV7-2 with TRBJ1-5, with a tentative D call TRBD1 (6 bases). V lost 8 bases to trimming and J lost 7 bases, with 15 bases between them. This CDR3 spans 13 amino acids. CDR1 SGHTA and CDR2 FQGNSA come from the germline V gene. CDR3 DNA, as far as it was read: TGTGCCAGCGGCAGGGGTTTTTTGCAGCCC. Translation: CASGRGFLQP. The whole CDR3 sequence reads CASGRGFLQPQHF. Complete variable domain (other parts from reference TRBV7-2 and TRBJ1-5): GAGVSQSPSNKVTEKGKDVELRCDPISGHTALYWYRQSLGQGLEFLIYFQGNSAPDKSGLPSDRFSAERTGGSVSTLTIQRTQQEDSAVYLCASGRGFLQPQHFGDGTRLSIL.

As to this clone: The read is 3 residues too short to cover the CDR3 end, so that end is filled in from the germline J gene. This rearrangement joins TRBV11-2 to TRBJ2-5; 9 bases are a match to TRBD2. Germline loops: CDR1 SGHAT, CDR2 FQNNGV. The CDR3 has 15 amino acids. Trimming at V came to 0 bases and at J to 4 bases, leaving 3 bases not matched to a gene. CDR3 bases read: TGTGCCAGCAGCTTAGATAGCGGGAGAAGAGAGACC. Translating it yields CASSLDSGRRET. The CDR3 in full is CASSLDSGRRETQYF.

This clone turned up a few times. The CDR3 end is not reached by the read, which stops 3 residues before it; the germline J gene fills it in. The gene calls are TRBV7-7 and TRBJ2-5; TRBD2 aligns across 8 bases. The CDR3 consists of 15 residues. Unmatched junction bases numbered 2, after V lost 1 base and J lost 1 base. Germline V CDR1 and CDR2: SSHAT, FNYEAQ (reference sequence). CDR3 region: CASSLEGLAQETQYF. CDR3 bases read: TGTGCCAGCAGCTTAGAAGGACTAGCCCAAGAGACC.

This clone was recorded many times. The CDR3 extends 3 residues past the end of the read, so its final part is completed from the germline J gene. V is TRBV20-1 and J is TRBJ2-1, with D hard to call. V shed 0 bases and J shed 4 bases, with 16 bases lying between them. CDR1 and CDR2 (germline): DFQATT, SNEGSKA (reference sequence). This CDR3 contains 16 residues. The CDR3 bases that were read are TGCAGTGCTAGAGAGTGGCGGTCGGAAAGGTACAATGAG. It translates to CSAREWRSERYNE. The whole CDR3 reads CSAREWRSERYNEQFF.

In this sample, this clone turned up many times. The read terminates 3 residues ahead of where the CDR3 ends, so the germline J gene completes it. The V gene is TRBV11-2, the J gene TRBJ1-6; D gene unclear. The V gene lost 1 base and the J gene lost 7 bases, with 8 bases spanning the gap. CDR3 length: 14 residues. Germline values: CDR1 SGHAT, CDR2 FQNNGV. CDR3 sequence reads: CASSLGHQNSPLHF. The covered CDR3 bases are TGTGCCAGCAGCTTAGGACATCAAAATTCACCC.

Only a few counts were recorded for this clone. Coverage ceases 3 residues before the CDR3 finishes, and the germline J gene fills in the end. The V call is TRBV2, the J call TRBJ2-7, with D unresolved. The CDR3 length is 12 residues. CDR1 is SNHLY, CDR2 FYNNEI, per germline. Trimming took off 5 bases at V and 5 bases at J, with 10 bases between the two ends. The sequenced CDR3 bases are TGTGCCAGCAGTATTTACCTAGACGAG. Translated: CASSIYLDE. The CDR3 in full is CASSIYLDEQYF. Full variable domain (missing parts from reference TRBV2 and TRBJ2-7): EPEVTQTPSHQVTQMGQEVILRCVPISNHLYFYWYRQILGQKVEFLVSFYNNEISEKSEIFDDQFSVERPDGSNFTLKIRSTKLEDSAMYFCASSIYLDEQYFGPGTRLTVT.

This clone was counted only a few times. Partial CDR3 DNA: TGTGCCAGTAGCGCAGGGGTCACTGAA. This encodes CASSAGVTE. The whole CDR3 sequence is CASSAGVTEAFF. The chain employs TRBV19 and TRBJ1-1, with D possibly being TRBD1 (6 bases). The read ends 3 residues shy of where the CDR3 ends; the end is completed using the germline J gene. The V end lost 6 bases, the J end lost 4 bases, and 9 bases lay between the germline ends. This CDR3 is built from 12 residues. Germline CDR1 and CDR2: LNHDA and SQIVND (reference sequence).

Comments on this clone: The observed sequence ends 3 residues before the CDR3 terminus, with the missing tail filled in from the germline J gene. The V call is TRBV19, the J call TRBJ2-5; 10 bases align to TRBD2. The CDR3 is made up of 19 amino acids. Germline V CDR1 and CDR2: LNHDA, SQIVND (reference sequence). After removal of 6 bases from V and 1 base from J, the junction contained 17 bases not matched to a gene. The CDR3 DNA, read in part, is TGTGCCAGTAGCAAACCCCTCCCGGGGAGCGGGAGGGCCCAAGAGACC. Translation: CASSKPLPGSGRAQET. The full-length CDR3 reads as CASSKPLPGSGRAQETQYF.

There are many counts of this clone. The read gets to within 3 residues of the CDR3 end, and the germline J gene fills in the rest. The V call is TRBV20-1, the J call TRBJ1-4; D not certain. V was shortened by 0 bases and J by 8 bases, with 16 bases between the two germline ends. Germline V lookup: CDR1 DFQATT, CDR2 SNEGSKA (reference sequence). This CDR3 region has 15 residues. The DNA read from the CDR3 is TGCAGTGCTAGAGATCGGCGGGCCGCGGGGGAAAAA. Translation: CSARDRRAAGEK. The CDR3, in full, reads CSARDRRAAGEKLFF.

This clone was seen more than once but under ten times. The sequenced fragment ends 3 residues before the CDR3 boundary, so the rest is inferred from the germline J gene. The rearrangement uses TRBV7-3 and TRBJ1-2; D possibly corresponds to TRBD1 (6 bases). This CDR3 is built from 15 residues. V dropped 5 bases and J dropped 7 bases, with 20 bases sitting between them. Per the germline V gene, CDR1 is SGHTA and CDR2 is FQGTGA. The sequenced part of the CDR3 DNA is TGTGCCAGCAGCGTAGGTCCCCAGGGGCGGAGTGGC. Its translation: CASSVGPQGRSG. The entire CDR3 protein reads CASSVGPQGRSGYTF.

As to this clone: The read falls 3 residues short of the CDR3 end, and the missing part is taken from the germline J gene. The V gene is TRBV29-1, the J gene TRBJ2-1; 7 bases match TRBD2. J was trimmed by 9 bases and V by 0 bases; bases with no gene match: 20. Germline V gene sequence: CDR1 SQVTM, CDR2 ANQGSEA. CDR3 length: 18 residues. The DNA read from the CDR3 is TGCAGCGTTGAAGATTGGGCGGTTTCCGTCGGCGGGAGACTTGAG. Its protein product is CSVEDWAVSVGGRLE. The whole CDR3 sequence reads CSVEDWAVSVGGRLEQFF.

This clone was seen ten or more times. With the read ending 3 residues before the CDR3 end, the germline J gene is used to fill in that end. The chain has TRBV2 and TRBJ2-2; possible D gene TRBD2, 5 bases. The V end lost 5 bases, the J end lost 2 bases, and 6 bases lay between the germline ends. CDR3 length: 13 residues. Germline V gene lookup returns CDR1 SNHLY and CDR2 FYNNEI. Incomplete CDR3 DNA: TGTGCCAGCAGTAGCGGTAACACCGGGGAG. Its translation is CASSSGNTGE. The full CDR3 protein reads CASSSGNTGELFF.

This clone was detected ten times or more. The read ends 3 residues shy of where the CDR3 ends; the end is completed using the germline J gene. V gene TRBV7-9 combines with J gene TRBJ2-1, with D possibly TRBD1 on 6 matching bases. The CDR3 extends over 15 amino acids. Trimming pared 2 bases from V and 7 bases from J, leaving 15 bases between. Germline loops: CDR1 SEHNR, CDR2 FQNEAQ (reference sequence). Incomplete CDR3 DNA: TGTGCCAGCAGCTTAACCGGGACGCAGGGGAATGAG. Translated, it gives CASSLTGTQGNE. The entire CDR3 reads CASSLTGTQGNEQFF.

This clone was recorded at least ten times. Read sequence stops 3 residues before the CDR3 end, and the germline J gene provides the missing end. The J gene is TRBJ2-5, the V gene TRBV24-1; TRBD2 agrees at 8 bases. Germline-derived CDR1 and CDR2 are KGHDR and SFDVKD. Losses at the gene ends were 2 bases for V and 0 bases for J; bases not matched to a gene: 10. The CDR3 extends over 18 amino acids. The CDR3 region is CATSDSTSGTTYQETQYF. Incomplete CDR3 DNA: TGTGCCACCAGTGATTCAACTAGCGGAACGACGTACCAAGAGACC.

This clone was detected ten times or more. The read ends 3 residues early relative to the CDR3; the germline J gene fills the gap. The rearrangement joins TRBV2 to TRBJ1-1; D perhaps matches TRBD1 (5 bases). Trimming stripped 8 bases from V and 4 bases from J, with 14 bases between. Germline assignment: CDR1 SNHLY and CDR2 FYNNEI. The CDR3 loop spans 13 amino acids. The CDR3 loop is CASLRAGSTEAFF. Partial CDR3 DNA: TGTGCCAGCCTCAGGGCGGGGAGCACTGAA.

The table lists this clone with a few counts. Read data end 3 residues before the CDR3 end; the end is taken from the germline J gene. The chain links TRBV2 to TRBJ2-5; 10 bases fit TRBD2. CDR3 size: 15 residues. After removal of 10 bases from V and 2 bases from J, the junction contained 10 bases not matched to a gene. CDR1 and CDR2 (germline): SNHLY, FYNNEI. The sequenced part of the CDR3 DNA is TGTGCCACCCCTCGTCGACTAGCGGGTCAAGAGACC. This translates into CATPRRLAGQET. The CDR3 reads in full as CATPRRLAGQETQYF.

This clone is labeled medium-sized. The read gets to within 3 residues of the CDR3 end, and the germline J gene fills in the rest. The rearrangement uses TRBV29-1 and TRBJ2-3; TRBD2 is a possible D gene (6 bases). The CDR3 loop spans 17 amino acids. Germline V gene data show CDR1 as SQVTM and CDR2 as ANQGSEA. V shed 0 bases and J shed 4 bases, with 20 bases lying between them. CDR3 DNA, as far as it was read: TGCAGCGTTGAAGAGGGGCGAGCCGGGAGAGGCGCAGATACG. Protein product: CSVEEGRAGRGADT. The complete CDR3 sequence is CSVEEGRAGRGADTQYF.

In this sample, this clone turned up many times. Coverage ceases 3 residues before the CDR3 finishes, and the germline J gene fills in the end. V and J are TRBV30 and TRBJ1-1, with D tentatively TRBD1 (6 bases). CDR1 GTSNPN and CDR2 SVGIG come from the germline V gene (reference sequence). The CDR3 spans 12 residues. V gave up 5 bases and J gave up 1 base, with 8 bases separating them. The CDR3 sequence is CAWLQGNTEAFF. CDR3 DNA, as far as it was read: TGTGCCTGGTTACAGGGGAACACTGAA.

This clone was counted between two and nine times. The CDR3 end falls 3 residues outside the read, so it is completed with the germline J gene. The rearrangement joins TRBV7-2 to TRBJ2-7; D is possibly TRBD2 (6 bases). This CDR3 is 14 amino acids long. CDR1 is SGHTA, CDR2 FQGNSA, per germline. Trimming took 5 bases from V and 6 from J, leaving 17 bases between them. CDR3 sequence: CASSHRLDGAEQYF. CDR3 bases read: TGTGCCAGCAGCCACCGACTAGATGGGGCCGAG.